What follows are 15 T cell receptor beta chains derived from one specimen sequenced in a study of shared T cell receptors in the human thymus. Assay: immunoSEQ multiplex PCR; the TCRdb copy retains only in-frame clones and omits some. The repertoire holds about 380,000 clones, just under 95% seen once, with 0.015% to 0.02% in the top ten. Sequenced: thymocytes. Receptor source: a human donor.

The V and J genes are TRBV7-9 and TRBJ2-1; D uncertain. The CDR3 covers 12 residues. From germline, CDR1 is SEHNR and CDR2 FQNEAQ (reference sequence). V gave up 0 bases and J gave up 7 bases, with 4 bases separating them. This chain's CDR3 is CASSLAENEQFF. Written as DNA, the CDR3 is TGTGCCAGCAGCTTAGCAGAAAATGAGCAGTTCTTC.

The chain couples TRBV5-6 to TRBJ2-5; D not certain. The last part of the DNA fits TRBJ2-7 better; the J call may be wrong. CDR3 length equals 15 residues. Germline V lookup: CDR1 SGHDT, CDR2 YYEEEE. The CDR3 sequence is CASSLDVKRAYEQYF. The CDR3 bases are TGTGCCAGCAGCTTGGACGTGAAAAGGGCCTACGAGCAGTACTTC.

Points on this clone: Other DNA sequences within the sample encode an identical CDR3. The genes are TRBV28 and TRBJ2-7; the D is unclear. V was shortened by 5 bases and J by 2 bases, with 13 bases between the two germline ends. The CDR3 is 14 amino acids. CDR1 is MDHEN and CDR2 is SYDVKM in the germline V gene. CDR3 bases: TGTGCCAGCAGTCCCGGGTATCCGCCCTACGAGCAGTACTTC. Amino acids: CASSPGYPPYEQYF.

The chain couples TRBV27 to TRBJ2-3; 9 bases line up with TRBD2. Germline loops: CDR1 MNHEY, CDR2 SMNVEV (reference sequence). After removal of 9 bases from V and 4 bases from J, the junction contained 8 bases not matched to a gene. This CDR3 is built from 14 residues. CDR3 DNA: TGTGCCAGTAAGAAGCGGGAGGTGGCAGATACGCAGTATTTT. Amino acids: CASKKREVADTQYF.

The V call is TRBV4-2, the J call TRBJ1-4, with a weak D call TRBD1 (6 bases). Per the germline V gene, CDR1 is LGHNA and CDR2 is YNFKEQ. V lost 0 bases to trimming and J lost 5 bases, with 13 bases between them. This CDR3 comprises 16 residues. The CDR3 loop is CASSQDPRDKNEKLFF. The CDR3 DNA sequence: TGTGCCAGCAGCCAAGATCCAAGGGACAAGAATGAAAAACTGTTTTTT.

The V and J genes are TRBV6-1 and TRBJ1-4; unclear D gene. The CDR3 has 18 residues. Trimming removed 1 base from V and 3 bases from J, with 18 bases in between. Germline CDR1 MNHNS, CDR2 SASEGT. CDR3 amino acids: CASSEGKVRGPANEKLFF. CDR3 sequence (DNA): TGTGCCAGCAGTGAAGGAAAGGTACGGGGTCCAGCTAATGAAAAACTGTTTTTT.

The J gene is TRBJ2-1, the V gene TRBV9; tentatively, D is TRBD2 (6 bases). The CDR3 is made up of 14 amino acids. Trimming shortened V by 3 bases and J by 5 bases, and 12 bases separated the two germline ends. Germline CDR1 reads SGDLS; CDR2 reads YYNGEE. CDR3 DNA: TGTGCCAGCAGCGCCGGCCCGGGAGACAATGAGCAGTTCTTC. It encodes CASSAGPGDNEQFF.

This clone occurred once. J is TRBJ2-7 and V is TRBV30; 9 nucleotides agree with TRBD2. The length of the CDR3 is 19 residues. J was trimmed by 2 bases and V by 4 bases; bases with no gene match: 21. Germline V gives CDR1 GTSNPN, CDR2 SVGIG (reference sequence). The CDR3 nucleotides read TGTGCCTGGATAGTTGGCCCCCAATTCGGGACTAGCAGAGCCTACGAGCAGTACTTC. Protein product: CAWIVGPQFGTSRAYEQYF.

The rearrangement joins TRBV4-1 to TRBJ1-1; tentatively, D is TRBD1 (6 bases). Germline-derived CDR1 and CDR2 are MGHRA and YSYEKL. V lost 0 bases to trimming and J lost 4 bases, with 12 bases between them. The CDR3 is made up of 15 amino acids. The CDR3 region has the DNA TGCGCCAGCAGCCAAGAGGAACAGGGCCTCACTGAAGCTTTCTTT. Translation: CASSQEEQGLTEAFF.

The chain links TRBV28 to TRBJ2-3; 7 bases are shared with TRBD2. After removal of 5 bases from V and 0 bases from J, the junction contained 2 bases not matched to a gene. CDR1 MDHEN and CDR2 SYDVKM come from the germline V gene. CDR3 length equals 14 residues. In DNA form, the CDR3 reads TGTGCCAGCAGTATGGGACTAAGCACAGATACGCAGTATTTT. Translating it yields CASSMGLSTDTQYF.

The chain couples TRBV10-2 to TRBJ2-7; D remains unclear. Looked up from germline, CDR1 is WSHSY and CDR2 is SAAADI. The germline V and J ends were trimmed by 6 bases and 4 bases, with 13 bases remaining between them. The CDR3 has 13 residues. In DNA form, the CDR3 reads TGCGCCAGCAGCGAAAGAGTGGGATACGAGCAGTACTTC. As protein: CASSERVGYEQYF.

V and J are TRBV5-6 and TRBJ2-1, with 14 bases aligning to TRBD2. With V trimmed by 4 bases and J by 9 bases, 9 bases remained unmatched. Germline V gene lookup returns CDR1 SGHDT and CDR2 YYEEEE. The CDR3 sequence is 16 residues long. The CDR3 protein is CASSRLAGGLNSEQFF. The CDR3 DNA sequence: TGTGCCAGCAGCCGACTAGCGGGAGGGCTGAATAGTGAGCAGTTCTTC.

V and J are TRBV27 and TRBJ2-7; a possible D gene is TRBD2 (5 bases). Trimming removed 6 bases at V and 2 bases at J, with 23 bases between. CDR3 length: 17 amino acids. The V gene's germline CDR1 is MNHEY and CDR2 SMNVEV (reference sequence). CDR3 residues: CASSPKRRPHNTYEQYF. The CDR3 region has the DNA TGTGCCAGCAGCCCCAAAAGGAGGCCCCATAATACCTACGAGCAGTACTTC.

This sequence joins TRBV18 and TRBJ2-2; perhaps TRBD2 as D (6 bases). Trimming removed 10 bases from V and 2 bases from J, with 14 bases in between. This CDR3 region has 14 residues. From germline, CDR1 is KGHSH and CDR2 LQKENI. This chain's CDR3 is CATGGAKNTGELFF. CDR3 in DNA: TGTGCCACGGGCGGGGCAAAAAACACCGGGGAGCTGTTTTTT.

The chain is built from TRBV19 and TRBJ2-1; 11 positions agree with TRBD2. Trimming took 8 bases from V and 4 from J; bases not matched to a gene: 16. The CDR3 loop spans 18 amino acids. Per the germline V gene, CDR1 is LNHDA and CDR2 is SQIVND (reference sequence). This chain's CDR3 is CASLAQGTSGEPYNEQFF. CDR3 DNA sequence: TGTGCCAGTCTCGCACAAGGGACTAGCGGAGAACCTTACAATGAGCAGTTCTTC. The whole variable domain, filled in from reference TRBV19 and TRBJ2-1, reads DGGITQSPKYLFRKEGQNVTLSCEQNLNHDAMYWYRQDPGQGLRLIYYSQIVNDFQKGDIAEGYSVSREKKESFPLTVTSAQKNPTAFYLCASLAQGTSGEPYNEQFFGPGTRLTVL.